A selection of T cell receptor beta chains follows, all from one sample in a study of PD-1 blockade in classical Hodgkin lymphoma. Assay: immunoSEQ multiplex PCR; the TCRdb copy retains only in-frame clones and omits some. Of some 65,000 clones listed, roughly two thirds are singletons. The input for sequencing was peripheral blood mononuclear cells (PBMCs), taken before the second cycle of nivolumab. Every receptor here comes from a human donor with classical Hodgkin lymphoma. The CDR3 runs from the conserved cysteine through the conserved F or W. The D gene is left open where the match is weak. Size is omitted from some rows. Given values are once, few, many or a class for expanded clones.

v_call	j_call	d_call	clone_size	cdr3_aa	cdr3_nt
TRBV7-9	TRBJ2-7	NA	NA	CASSRVQDEQYF	TGTGCCAGCAGCCGGGTCCAGGACGAGCAGTACTTC
TRBV5-6	TRBJ2-1	NA	NA	CASSLTTGTPQGDEQFF	TGTGCCAGCAGCTTGACGACCGGGACTCCCCAAGGCGATGAGCAGTTCTTC
TRBV4-2	TRBJ1-1	NA	NA	CASSQEWGTEAFF	TGTGCCAGCAGCCAAGAGTGGGGAACTGAAGCTTTCTTT
TRBV20-1	TRBJ2-5	NA	NA	CSARGEETQYF	TGCAGTGCTAGAGGCGAAGAGACCCAGTACTTC
TRBV5-1	TRBJ2-5	NA	NA	CASSLGGLSHETQYF	TGCGCCAGCAGCTTGGGAGGGCTTTCCCACGAGACCCAGTACTTC
TRBV30	TRBJ1-6	NA	few	CAWSVLSRDSPLHF	TGTGCCTGGAGTGTACTGTCGAGGGACTCACCCCTCCACTTT
TRBV6-5	TRBJ1-1	TRBD1	NA	CASSDDRDAEAFF	TGTGCCAGCAGCGATGACAGGGATGCCGAAGCTTTCTTT
TRBV7-9	TRBJ2-7	NA	NA	CASSLGAGGSYEQYF	TGTGCCAGCAGCTTAGGCGCAGGGGGGTCCTACGAGCAGTACTTC
TRBV7-6	TRBJ2-5	TRBD1	NA	CASSLRWDSEETQYF	TGTGCCAGCAGCTTACGCTGGGACAGTGAAGAGACCCAGTACTTC
TRBV27	TRBJ2-7	NA	NA	CASSPPPGLLEYEQYF	TGTGCCAGCAGTCCACCCCCAGGCCTTCTCGAGTACGAGCAGTACTTC
TRBV28	TRBJ1-4	TRBD1	NA	CASSPPTGGSEKLFF	TGTGCCAGCAGTCCCCCCACAGGGGGCAGTGAAAAACTGTTTTTT
TRBV21-1	TRBJ1-1	NA	NA	CASSKNRVVGTEAFF	TGTGCCAGCAGCAAAAACAGGGTGGTTGGGACTGAAGCTTTCTTT
TRBV21-1	TRBJ2-5	NA	NA	CASSWGGDRALETQYF	TGTGCCAGCAGCTGGGGGGGAGACAGGGCTTTGGAGACCCAGTACTTC
TRBV5-6	TRBJ2-1	NA	NA	CASRGEGPREQEQFF	TGTGCCAGCAGGGGTGAGGGACCCCGCGAGCAGGAGCAGTTCTTC
TRBV9	TRBJ1-1	NA	few	CASSAYRDTEAFF	TGTGCCAGCAGCGCGTACCGGGACACTGAAGCTTTCTTT
TRBV9	TRBJ1-3	NA	once	CASSVAGQLVSGNTIYF	TGTGCCAGCAGCGTAGCTGGACAGCTCGTCTCTGGAAACACCATATATTTT
TRBV19	TRBJ1-5	NA	NA	CASSVPWEQSNQPQHF	TGTGCCAGTAGTGTCCCTTGGGAGCAAAGCAATCAGCCCCAGCATTTT
TRBV10-1	TRBJ2-3	TRBD2	NA	CASSVSSGSYSDTQYF	TGCGCCAGCAGTGTGAGCAGCGGGAGTTATTCAGATACGCAGTATTTT
TRBV4-1	TRBJ1-2	NA	NA	CASSQEVAHPNYGYTF	TGCGCCAGCAGCCAAGAAGTAGCGCACCCTAACTATGGCTACACCTTC
TRBV11-2	TRBJ2-2	NA	NA	CASSSSESTGELFF	TGTGCCAGCAGCTCTAGCGAATCGACCGGGGAGCTGTTTTTT
TRBV6-4	TRBJ1-2	TRBD1	few	CASSEFRGTAGYTF	TGTGCCAGCAGTGAATTTCGAGGGACAGCGGGCTACACCTTC
TRBV19	TRBJ2-3	NA	NA	CASSIRLDEDTQYF	TGTGCCAGTAGTATTCGGTTGGATGAAGATACGCAGTATTTT
TRBV11-2	TRBJ2-1	NA	NA	CASSLDRAVNEQFF	TGTGCCAGCAGCTTAGACAGGGCGGTCAATGAGCAGTTCTTC
TRBV5-8	TRBJ2-1	TRBD1	NA	CASSRIGQGRNEQFF	TGTGCCAGCAGCCGAATTGGACAGGGGAGGAATGAGCAGTTCTTC
TRBV10-2	TRBJ2-1	TRBD2	NA	CASSPPGLAGGNEQFF	TGCGCCAGCAGCCCTCCGGGACTAGCGGGAGGGAATGAGCAGTTCTTC
TRBV6-1	TRBJ1-2	NA	NA	CASSWSTNYGYTF	TGTGCCAGCAGTTGGTCCACTAACTATGGCTACACCTTC
TRBV7-3	TRBJ2-3	TRBD2	few	CASSLTPGLAGGQYF	TGTGCCAGCAGCTTAACCCCAGGACTAGCGGGGGGGCAGTATTTT
TRBV29-1	TRBJ1-4	NA	NA	CSVQEGTTNEKLFF	TGCAGCGTTCAGGAGGGGACAACTAATGAAAAACTGTTTTTT
TRBV7-9	TRBJ2-1	NA	NA	CASSPRGDPVYNEQFF	TGTGCCAGCAGCCCCCGAGGAGACCCGGTCTACAATGAGCAGTTCTTC
TRBV11-3	TRBJ2-3	NA	NA	CASSSLGSSSDAFTQYF	TGTGCCAGCAGCTCATTAGGCAGTTCCTCTGACGCATTTACGCAGTATTTT
TRBV19	TRBJ2-2	TRBD1	NA	CASRQRQGANTGELFF	TGTGCCAGTAGACAGAGACAGGGGGCGAACACCGGGGAGCTGTTTTTT
TRBV13	TRBJ1-2	NA	NA	CASSEGGLSGYTF	TGTGCCAGCAGTGAAGGAGGGCTAAGTGGCTACACCTTC
TRBV27	TRBJ1-2	NA	NA	CASSPQGPRGYTF	TGTGCCAGCAGTCCTCAGGGGCCGCGCGGCTACACCTTC
TRBV6-1	TRBJ2-3	TRBD2	NA	CATSGLSTDTQYF	TGTGCCACCTCGGGACTAAGCACAGATACGCAGTATTTT
TRBV5-8	TRBJ2-3	NA	few	CASSLVGGFPDTQYF	TGTGCCAGCAGCTTGGTGGGGGGTTTTCCAGATACGCAGTATTTT